These T cell receptor beta chains were read from a single sample in a study of blood T cell repertoires in COVID-19. Assay: immunoSEQ multiplex PCR; the TCRdb copy retains only in-frame clones and omits some. The data show some 28,000 clones, 87% seen once. Sequencing was performed on peripheral blood. The receptors were sampled from a human donor in a cohort sampled during active COVID-19. The CDR3 runs from the conserved cysteine through the conserved F or W. Each record gives: J gene, V gene, clone size, D gene, CDR3 protein, CDR3 DNA. The D gene is left open where the match is weak. The listing skips clone size in some rows; elsewhere it reads once, few, many or a size class.

j_gene: TRBJ1-3
v_gene: TRBV10-2
abundance: NA
d_gene: NA
CDR3aa: CASSESHISSGNTIYF
CDR3nt: TGCGCCAGCAGTGAGTCGCATATCAGCTCTGGAAACACCATATATTTT

j_gene: TRBJ1-2
v_gene: TRBV28
abundance: once
d_gene: NA
CDR3aa: CASSLAGADSYGYTF
CDR3nt: TGTGCCAGCAGTTTAGCAGGGGCCGATAGTTATGGCTACACCTTC

j_gene: TRBJ2-7
v_gene: TRBV6-5
abundance: NA
d_gene: TRBD1
CDR3aa: CASRKQGAYPEQYF
CDR3nt: TGTGCCAGCAGGAAACAGGGGGCCTACCCCGAGCAGTACTTC

j_gene: TRBJ2-1
v_gene: TRBV4-2
abundance: NA
d_gene: TRBD2
CDR3aa: CASSQDPREGGYNEQFF
CDR3nt: TGTGCCAGCAGCCAAGATCCTCGGGAGGGCGGGTACAATGAGCAGTTCTTC

j_gene: TRBJ2-3
v_gene: TRBV7-3
abundance: NA
d_gene: NA
CDR3aa: CASSLAYTDTQYF
CDR3nt: TGTGCCAGCAGCTTAGCCTACACAGATACGCAGTATTTT

j_gene: TRBJ2-6
v_gene: TRBV28
abundance: NA
d_gene: NA
CDR3aa: CASSEQGSGANVLTF
CDR3nt: TGTGCCAGCAGTGAACAGGGCTCTGGGGCCAACGTCCTGACTTTC

j_gene: TRBJ1-2
v_gene: TRBV19
abundance: NA
d_gene: NA
CDR3aa: CASSIDVWSGYTF
CDR3nt: TGTGCCAGTAGTATCGACGTCTGGAGTGGCTACACCTTC

j_gene: TRBJ2-7
v_gene: TRBV19
abundance: few
d_gene: TRBD1
CDR3aa: CASKPGQGYEQYF
CDR3nt: TGTGCCAGTAAACCGGGACAGGGCTACGAGCAGTACTTC

j_gene: TRBJ2-7
v_gene: TRBV29-1
abundance: NA
d_gene: NA
CDR3aa: CSVRGVVTQSSYEQYF
CDR3nt: TGCAGCGTCCGAGGCGTAGTAACTCAAAGTAGCTACGAGCAGTACTTC

j_gene: TRBJ2-1
v_gene: TRBV7-7
abundance: NA
d_gene: TRBD2
CDR3aa: CASSSGTTAADEQFF
CDR3nt: TGTGCCAGCAGCTCCGGGACTACCGCCGCCGATGAGCAGTTCTTC

j_gene: TRBJ1-1
v_gene: TRBV5-4
abundance: few
d_gene: NA
CDR3aa: CASASRDTEAFF
CDR3nt: TGTGCCAGCGCCTCACGGGACACTGAAGCTTTCTTT

j_gene: TRBJ1-5
v_gene: TRBV6-6
abundance: NA
d_gene: TRBD1
CDR3aa: CASSLVTGANQPQHF
CDR3nt: TGTGCCAGCAGTTTAGTCACAGGGGCAAATCAGCCCCAGCATTTT

j_gene: TRBJ1-1
v_gene: TRBV5-1
abundance: NA
d_gene: TRBD1
CDR3aa: CASSRDRNTEAFF
CDR3nt: TGCGCCAGCAGTAGGGACAGGAACACTGAAGCTTTCTTT

j_gene: TRBJ2-2
v_gene: TRBV4-1
abundance: NA
d_gene: TRBD1
CDR3aa: CASSHGTGTTGELFF
CDR3nt: TGCGCCAGCAGCCACGGGACAGGGACCACCGGGGAGCTGTTTTTT

j_gene: TRBJ1-2
v_gene: TRBV18
abundance: NA
d_gene: TRBD1
CDR3aa: CASSRGQSTTNYGYTF
CDR3nt: TGTGCCAGCTCAAGGGGACAGTCTACAACTAACTATGGCTACACCTTC

j_gene: TRBJ1-2
v_gene: TRBV6-6
abundance: NA
d_gene: TRBD1
CDR3aa: CASSRRQGSENYGYTF
CDR3nt: TGTGCCAGCAGTCGCCGACAGGGGAGCGAGAACTATGGCTACACCTTC

j_gene: TRBJ1-2
v_gene: TRBV9
abundance: NA
d_gene: NA
CDR3aa: CASSGHREGGYTF
CDR3nt: TGTGCCAGCAGCGGCCACAGGGAGGGTGGCTACACCTTC

j_gene: TRBJ2-1
v_gene: TRBV14
abundance: NA
d_gene: TRBD1
CDR3aa: CASSQGPGQGLNEQFF
CDR3nt: TGTGCCAGCAGCCAAGGACCGGGACAGGGGTTGAATGAGCAGTTCTTC

j_gene: TRBJ1-1
v_gene: TRBV7-9
abundance: NA
d_gene: NA
CDR3aa: CASSPKQRLNTEAFF
CDR3nt: TGTGCCAGCAGCCCTAAACAGAGACTGAACACTGAAGCTTTCTTT

j_gene: TRBJ2-5
v_gene: TRBV4-3
abundance: NA
d_gene: TRBD2
CDR3aa: CASSQAPLAVVQETQYF
CDR3nt: TGCGCCAGCAGCCAAGCCCCACTAGCGGTCGTCCAAGAGACCCAGTACTTC

j_gene: TRBJ1-4
v_gene: TRBV18
abundance: NA
d_gene: TRBD1
CDR3aa: CATQGGANEKLFF
CDR3nt: TGTGCCACCCAGGGGGGAGCTAATGAAAAACTGTTTTTT

j_gene: TRBJ2-1
v_gene: TRBV28
abundance: NA
d_gene: TRBD2
CDR3aa: CASRQPGLAGTEQFF
CDR3nt: TGTGCCAGCAGGCAGCCGGGACTAGCGGGAACTGAGCAGTTCTTC

j_gene: TRBJ2-3
v_gene: TRBV7-5
abundance: NA
d_gene: NA
CDR3aa: CVRSLAQGKCTDTQYF
CDR3nt: TGTGTCAGAAGCTTAGCACAGGGTAAGTGCACAGATACGCAGTATTTT

j_gene: TRBJ2-5
v_gene: TRBV9
abundance: NA
d_gene: TRBD1
CDR3aa: CASSEGQTRGTQYF
CDR3nt: TGTGCCAGCAGCGAGGGACAGACAAGAGGGACCCAGTACTTC

j_gene: TRBJ1-1
v_gene: TRBV6-5
abundance: NA
d_gene: NA
CDR3aa: CASSVTEAFF
CDR3nt: TGTGCCAGCAGCGTAACTGAAGCTTTCTTT

j_gene: TRBJ2-7
v_gene: TRBV7-9
abundance: NA
d_gene: TRBD1
CDR3aa: CASSLAVRQGLSYEQYF
CDR3nt: TGTGCCAGCAGCTTAGCGGTTCGACAGGGGCTTTCCTACGAGCAGTACTTC

j_gene: TRBJ2-2
v_gene: TRBV7-2
abundance: few
d_gene: NA
CDR3aa: CASSPRDTGELFF
CDR3nt: TGTGCCAGCAGCCCCCGGGACACCGGGGAGCTGTTTTTT

j_gene: TRBJ2-4
v_gene: TRBV21-1
abundance: NA
d_gene: NA
CDR3aa: CASRALAPGGTKNIQYF
CDR3nt: TGTGCCAGCAGGGCCTTAGCGCCAGGGGGGACCAAAAACATTCAGTACTTC

j_gene: TRBJ1-2
v_gene: TRBV14
abundance: NA
d_gene: TRBD1
CDR3aa: CASSQEGQSLYGYTF
CDR3nt: TGTGCCAGCAGCCAAGAGGGACAGAGTCTCTATGGCTACACCTTC